This section outlines one T cell receptor (beta chain) sequence together with its context. This entry comes from a study of PD-1 blockade in classical Hodgkin lymphoma. The time point: cycle 4 day 1 (C4D1), after around six weeks of nivolumab. All patients relapsed after autologous stem cell transplantation, and brentuximab vedotin exposure varied. V was shortened by 5 bases and J by 4 bases, with 23 bases between the two germline ends. This CDR3 has 17 amino acids. Germline loops: CDR1 SEHNR, CDR2 FQNEAQ (reference sequence). Only in-frame clones appear in the TCRdb table, and some are missing; sequencing was by immunoSEQ multiplex PCR. This table holds 57,000 or so clones, around 90% found once.

The sequence came from a human donor with classical Hodgkin lymphoma. This chain joins TRBV7-9 and TRBJ1-2; perhaps TRBD1 as D (5 bases). Sequenced here: peripheral blood mononuclear cells (PBMCs), sampled before the fourth cycle of nivolumab. Here the CDR3 DNA reads TGTGCCAGCAGCCCCGGGGGTTTGGGTGTTGGCACCTATGGCTACACCTTC. Amino acid sequence: CASSPGGLGVGTYGYTF. The full variable domain, in which reference TRBV7-9 and TRBJ1-2 provide the parts outside the CDR3, is DTGVSQNPRHKITKRGQNVTFRCDPISEHNRLYWYRQTLGQGPEFLTYFQNEAQLEKSRLLSDRFSAERPKGSFSTLEIQRTEQGDSAMYLCASSPGGLGVGTYGYTFGSGTRLTVV.